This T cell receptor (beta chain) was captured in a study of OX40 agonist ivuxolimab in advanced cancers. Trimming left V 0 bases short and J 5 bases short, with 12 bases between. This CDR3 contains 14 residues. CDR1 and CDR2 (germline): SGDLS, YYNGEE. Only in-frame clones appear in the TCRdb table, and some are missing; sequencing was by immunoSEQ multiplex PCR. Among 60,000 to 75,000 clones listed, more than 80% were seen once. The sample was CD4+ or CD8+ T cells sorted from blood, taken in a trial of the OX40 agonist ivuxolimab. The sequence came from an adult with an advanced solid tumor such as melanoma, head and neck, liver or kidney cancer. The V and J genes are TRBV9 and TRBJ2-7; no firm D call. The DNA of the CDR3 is TGTGCCAGCAGCGTAGGTGCTAGTCGTGACGAGCAGTACTTC. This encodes CASSVGASRDEQYF.